Listed below are T cell receptor beta chains from one sample, sequenced in a study of shared clonotypes between healthy human individuals. TCRdb keeps only in-frame clones here, not all; method: immunoSEQ multiplex PCR. The sample shows about 2 million clones, over 85% of them seen only once. The sample taken for sequencing was naive CD8+ T cells sorted from blood. Every receptor here comes from a young man in good health. CDR3s include the opening cysteine and the closing phenylalanine or tryptophan. The D gene is left open where the match is weak. The size of a clone is reported for some rows only, either as once, few or many, or as a class for expanded clones.

size	V	J	D	CDR3	DNA
NA	TRBV5-4	TRBJ2-5	NA	CASSLRGEETQYF	TGTGCCAGCAGCTTGAGGGGCGAAGAGACCCAGTACTTC
NA	TRBV12-2	TRBJ1-4	NA	CASRLAGQGGNEKLFF	TGTGCAAGTCGCTTAGCCGGACAGGGTGGAAATGAAAAACTGTTTTTT
NA	TRBV9	TRBJ2-7	TRBD2	CASGPSGSLEQYF	TGTGCCTCGGGGCCTAGCGGGAGCCTCGAGCAGTACTTC
few	TRBV7-9	TRBJ1-6	NA	CASSLDSPLHF	TGTGCCAGCAGCCTCGATTCACCCCTCCACTTT
once	TRBV5-1	TRBJ2-1	TRBD2	CASSLSSGIYNEQFF	TGCGCCAGCAGCCTTTCTAGCGGGATATACAATGAGCAGTTCTTC
NA	TRBV7-3	TRBJ2-2	TRBD2	CASSLVSLAGGELFF	TGTGCCAGCAGCTTAGTTTCACTAGCGGGCGGGGAGCTGTTTTTT
once	TRBV5-6	TRBJ2-2	NA	CASWTKGGLNTGELFF	TGTGCCAGCTGGACCAAAGGGGGGCTAAACACCGGGGAGCTGTTTTTT
NA	TRBV5-1	TRBJ2-7	TRBD2	CASSTFAGAYEQYF	TGCGCCAGCAGCACCTTCGCGGGAGCCTACGAGCAGTACTTC
NA	TRBV7-9	TRBJ2-2	NA	CASSEPQPGELFF	TGTGCCAGCAGCGAACCCCAACCCGGGGAGCTGTTTTTT
few	TRBV9	TRBJ2-7	NA	CASSVGLRDEQYF	TGTGCCAGCAGCGTAGGTCTGAGGGACGAGCAGTACTTC
NA	TRBV6-1	TRBJ2-7	NA	CASSESQGLYEQYF	TGTGCCAGCAGTGAAAGTCAGGGTCTCTACGAGCAGTACTTC
NA	TRBV9	TRBJ2-7	TRBD1	CASSVGTANSYEQYF	TGTGCCAGCAGCGTCGGGACAGCAAACTCCTACGAGCAGTACTTC
NA	TRBV6-5	TRBJ1-1	NA	CASRLAIQGMTEAFF	TGTGCCAGCAGGCTAGCTATTCAGGGAATGACTGAAGCTTTCTTT
NA	TRBV4-1	TRBJ2-2	NA	CASSQSGTGELFF	TGCGCCAGCAGCCAGTCAGGGACCGGGGAGCTGTTTTTT
once	TRBV4-1	TRBJ1-4	NA	CASSQRRLSGLSNEKLFF	TGCGCCAGCAGCCAACGAAGACTCTCGGGACTTTCTAATGAAAAACTGTTTTTT
NA	TRBV19	TRBJ2-7	NA	CATGDGPSYEQYF	TGTGCCACCGGGGACGGGCCCTCCTACGAGCAGTACTTC
NA	TRBV28	TRBJ2-7	TRBD2	CASRSRGVYEQYF	TGTGCCAGCAGATCCCGGGGGGTCTACGAGCAGTACTTC
NA	TRBV27	TRBJ1-5	NA	CASSTSLGQPQHF	TGTGCCAGCAGTACCTCTCTCGGACAGCCCCAGCATTTT
NA	TRBV6-5	TRBJ2-3	TRBD2	CASTGGTLAQYF	TGTGCCAGCACGGGAGGGACTCTAGCGCAGTATTTT
NA	TRBV5-1	TRBJ1-1	NA	CASSLETGLTEAFF	TGCGCCAGCAGCTTGGAGACAGGACTCACTGAAGCTTTCTTT
NA	TRBV12-5	TRBJ2-7	NA	CASGWELDRPHF	TGTGCTAGTGGTTGGGAACTGGATCGTCCGCACTTC
NA	TRBV4-1	TRBJ2-7	TRBD2	CASSQVAGTPYEQYF	TGCGCCAGCAGCCAGGTAGCGGGGACACCCTACGAGCAGTACTTC
NA	TRBV9	TRBJ2-7	TRBD2	CASSVAGGPSYEQYF	TGTGCCAGCAGCGTGGCGGGAGGCCCCTCCTACGAGCAGTACTTC
NA	TRBV5-1	TRBJ1-1	NA	CASAAGRGETEAFF	TGCGCCAGCGCTGCGGGGAGAGGAGAAACTGAAGCTTTCTTT
NA	TRBV12-5	TRBJ2-1	NA	CASGFAWDEQFF	TGTGCTAGTGGTTTCGCGTGGGATGAGCAGTTCTTC
NA	TRBV6-1	TRBJ1-2	NA	CASWTVWQNYGYTF	TGTGCCAGCTGGACAGTCTGGCAAAACTATGGCTACACCTTC
NA	TRBV5-6	TRBJ1-6	NA	CASSLDRTEFSPLHF	TGTGCCAGCAGCTTGGATAGGACAGAGTTTTCACCCCTCCACTTT
NA	TRBV10-2	TRBJ2-7	NA	CASSEEHSYEQYF	TGCGCCAGCAGTGAAGAACATTCCTACGAGCAGTACTTC
NA	TRBV4-3	TRBJ1-6	NA	CASSPTSTTSPLHF	TGCGCCAGCAGCCCGACATCGACGACTTCACCCCTCCACTTT
NA	TRBV30	TRBJ2-1	NA	CAWSRRDSGSYNEQFF	TGTGCCTGGAGCCGCCGGGACTCGGGTTCCTACAATGAGCAGTTCTTC